This section outlines one TCR beta chain sequence together with its context. Its antigen is unidentified. Treatment indicated: about 20 received Ad26.COV2.S at low or high dose, single or two shots; about five received placebo; per-sample allocation not given. Samples came from day 63 after the first vaccine or placebo injection. An Ad26 vector expressing Wuhan-strain SARS-CoV-2 spike constituted the vaccine. The CDR3 consists of 14 residues. Germline V gene lookup returns CDR1 LGHDT and CDR2 YNNKEL (reference sequence). V was shortened by 6 bases and J by 6 bases, with 15 bases between the two germline ends. The sample belongs to a study of Ad26.COV2.S vaccination and SARS-CoV-2 variants. This table comes from immunoSEQ multiplex PCR, and its TCRdb copy is limited to in-frame clones, with some not included. The table records about 350,000 clones, about 88% of them present only once. Study-level results: Vaccine recipients posted higher spike-specific TCR breadth than their placebo counterparts.

This clonotype originated in a person between 18 and 60 years old who received the Ad26.COV2.S COVID-19 vaccine or a placebo. The source material was peripheral blood, sampled in a trial of Ad26.COV2.S vaccine versus placebo. The chain uses TRBV3-1 (or the pseudogene TRBV3-2) and TRBJ1-5; maybe TRBD1 (5 bases). The CDR3 bases are TGTGCCAGCAGTATTGCCGGGGGGACTCAGCCCCAGCATTTT. Protein sequence: CASSIAGGTQPQHF.